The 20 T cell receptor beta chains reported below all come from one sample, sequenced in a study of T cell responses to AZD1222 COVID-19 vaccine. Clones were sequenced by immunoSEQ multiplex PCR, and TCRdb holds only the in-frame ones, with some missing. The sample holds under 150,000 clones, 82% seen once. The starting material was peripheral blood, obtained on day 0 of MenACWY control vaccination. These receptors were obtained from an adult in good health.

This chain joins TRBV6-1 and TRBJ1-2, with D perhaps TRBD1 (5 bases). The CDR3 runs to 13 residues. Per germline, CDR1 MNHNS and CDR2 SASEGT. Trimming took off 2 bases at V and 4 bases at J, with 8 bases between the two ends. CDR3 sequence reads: CASSETGPYGYTF. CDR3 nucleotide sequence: TGTGCCAGCAGTGAAACAGGCCCCTATGGCTACACCTTC.

DNA of the CDR3: TGTGCCAGCTCACCACAGACAGGGTCTAACTATGGCTACACCTTC. Protein: CASSPQTGSNYGYTF. V is TRBV18 and J is TRBJ1-2; 7 bases align to TRBD1. CDR1 and CDR2 (germline): KGHSH, LQKENI. Trimming cost V 1 base and J 0 bases; bases outside gene matches: 2. The CDR3 totals 15 residues.

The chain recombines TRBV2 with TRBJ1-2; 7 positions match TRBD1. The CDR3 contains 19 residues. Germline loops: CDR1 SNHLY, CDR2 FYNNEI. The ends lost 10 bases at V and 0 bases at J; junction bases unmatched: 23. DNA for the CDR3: TGTGCCACCAAAAGGGTTGGATGGGACAGACCCGGGGCTAACTATGGCTACACCTTC. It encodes CATKRVGWDRPGANYGYTF.

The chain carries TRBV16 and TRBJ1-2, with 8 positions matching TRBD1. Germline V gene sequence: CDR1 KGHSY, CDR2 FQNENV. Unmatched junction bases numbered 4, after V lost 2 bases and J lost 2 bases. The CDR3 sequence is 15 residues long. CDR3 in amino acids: CASSQLGQENYGYTF. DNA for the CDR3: TGTGCCAGCAGCCAACTGGGACAGGAGAACTATGGCTACACCTTC.

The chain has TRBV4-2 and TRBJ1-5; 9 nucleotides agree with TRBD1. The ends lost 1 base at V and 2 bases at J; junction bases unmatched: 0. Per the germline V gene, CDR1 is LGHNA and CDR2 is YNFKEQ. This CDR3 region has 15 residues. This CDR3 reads CASSQGDRGNQPQHF. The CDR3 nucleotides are TGTGCCAGCAGCCAAGGGGACAGGGGCAATCAGCCCCAGCATTTT.

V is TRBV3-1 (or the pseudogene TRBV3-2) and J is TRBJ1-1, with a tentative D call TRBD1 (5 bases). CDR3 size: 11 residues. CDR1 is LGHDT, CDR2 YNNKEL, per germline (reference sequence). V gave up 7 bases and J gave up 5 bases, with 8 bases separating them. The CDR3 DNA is TGTGCCAGCACCCAGGGAACTGAAGCTTTCTTT. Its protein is CASTQGTEAFF.

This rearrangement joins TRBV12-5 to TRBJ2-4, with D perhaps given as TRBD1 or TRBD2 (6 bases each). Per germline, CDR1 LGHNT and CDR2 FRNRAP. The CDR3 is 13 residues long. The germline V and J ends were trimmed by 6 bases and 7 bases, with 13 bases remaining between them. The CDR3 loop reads CASGRGGRNIQYF. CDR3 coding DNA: TGTGCTAGTGGCCGTGGGGGGCGGAACATTCAGTACTTC.

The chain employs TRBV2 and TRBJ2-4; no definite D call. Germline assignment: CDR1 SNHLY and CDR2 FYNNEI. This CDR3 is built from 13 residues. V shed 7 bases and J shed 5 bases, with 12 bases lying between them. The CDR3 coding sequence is TGTGCCAGCACGTGGGGTCGGGAAAACATTCAGTACTTC. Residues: CASTWGRENIQYF.

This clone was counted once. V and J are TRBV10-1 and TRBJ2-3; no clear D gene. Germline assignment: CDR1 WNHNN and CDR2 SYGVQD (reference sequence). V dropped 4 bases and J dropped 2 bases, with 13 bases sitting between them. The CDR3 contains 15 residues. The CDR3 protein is CASSAGLFFTDTQYF. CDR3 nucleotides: TGCGCCAGCAGTGCCGGGCTCTTTTTCACAGATACGCAGTATTTT.

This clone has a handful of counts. This chain's CDR3 is CASSMGAYEQYF. The CDR3 DNA follows: TGTGCCAGTAGTATGGGTGCCTACGAGCAGTACTTC. The rearrangement joins TRBV19 to TRBJ2-7, with unresolved D. V dropped 3 bases and J dropped 2 bases, with 5 bases sitting between them. CDR1 and CDR2 from the germline V gene are LNHDA and SQIVND (reference sequence). The CDR3 consists of 12 residues.

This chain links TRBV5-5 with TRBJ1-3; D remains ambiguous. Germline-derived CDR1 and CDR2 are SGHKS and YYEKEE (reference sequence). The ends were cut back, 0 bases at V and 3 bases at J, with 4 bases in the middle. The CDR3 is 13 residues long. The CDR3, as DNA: TGTGCCAGCAGCTTGGAAATTGGAAACACCATATATTTT. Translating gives CASSLEIGNTIYF.

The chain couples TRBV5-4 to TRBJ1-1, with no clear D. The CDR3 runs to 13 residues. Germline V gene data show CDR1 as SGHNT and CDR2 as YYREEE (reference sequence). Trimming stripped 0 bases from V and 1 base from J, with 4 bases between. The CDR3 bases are TGTGCCAGCAGCTTGGACAGGAACACTGAAGCTTTCTTT. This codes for CASSLDRNTEAFF.

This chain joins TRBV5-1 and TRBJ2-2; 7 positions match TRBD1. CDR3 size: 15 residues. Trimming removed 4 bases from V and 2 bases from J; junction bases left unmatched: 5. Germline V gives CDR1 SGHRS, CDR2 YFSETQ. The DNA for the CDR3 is TGCGCCAGCAGCACGGGACAGACAAACACCGGGGAGCTGTTTTTT. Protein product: CASSTGQTNTGELFF.

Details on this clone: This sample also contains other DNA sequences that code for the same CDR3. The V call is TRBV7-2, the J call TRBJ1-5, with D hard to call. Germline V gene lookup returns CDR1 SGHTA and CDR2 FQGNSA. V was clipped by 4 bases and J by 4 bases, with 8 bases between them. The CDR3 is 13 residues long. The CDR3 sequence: CASSYGGNQPQHF. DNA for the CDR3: TGTGCCAGCAGCTACGGTGGGAATCAGCCCCAGCATTTT.

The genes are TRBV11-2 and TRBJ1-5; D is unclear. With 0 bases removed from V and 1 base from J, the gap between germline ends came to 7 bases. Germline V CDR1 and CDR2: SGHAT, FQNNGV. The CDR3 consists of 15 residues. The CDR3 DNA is TGTGCCAGCAGCTTAGACAATAGGAGCAATCAGCCCCAGCATTTT. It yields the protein CASSLDNRSNQPQHF.

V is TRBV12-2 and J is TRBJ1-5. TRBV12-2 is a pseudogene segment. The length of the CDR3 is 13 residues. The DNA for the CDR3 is TGTGCAAGTCGGGCTACCGGACGTCAGCCCCAGCATTTT. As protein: CASRATGRQPQHF.

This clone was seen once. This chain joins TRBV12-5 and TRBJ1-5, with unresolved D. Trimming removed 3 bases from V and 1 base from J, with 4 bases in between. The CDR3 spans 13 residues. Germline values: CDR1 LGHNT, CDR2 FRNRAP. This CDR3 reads CASGLESNQPQHF. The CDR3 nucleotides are TGTGCTAGTGGTTTAGAAAGCAATCAGCCCCAGCATTTT.

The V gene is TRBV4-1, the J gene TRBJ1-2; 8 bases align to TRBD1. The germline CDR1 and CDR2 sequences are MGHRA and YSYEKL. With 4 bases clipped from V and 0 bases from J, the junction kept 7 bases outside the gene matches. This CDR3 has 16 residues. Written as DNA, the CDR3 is TGCGCCAGCAGCCCCCCCGGGACAGGAGCTAACTATGGCTACACCTTC. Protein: CASSPPGTGANYGYTF.

The CDR3 spells CASSQQGPGETQYF. CDR3 DNA sequence: TGTGCCAGCAGTCAACAGGGTCCGGGGGAGACCCAGTACTTC. The rearrangement joins TRBV2 to TRBJ2-5; TRBD1 might be the D (6 bases). Trimming pared 5 bases from V and 5 bases from J, leaving 15 bases between. The germline V gene encodes CDR1 SNHLY and CDR2 FYNNEI. CDR3 length: 14 amino acids.

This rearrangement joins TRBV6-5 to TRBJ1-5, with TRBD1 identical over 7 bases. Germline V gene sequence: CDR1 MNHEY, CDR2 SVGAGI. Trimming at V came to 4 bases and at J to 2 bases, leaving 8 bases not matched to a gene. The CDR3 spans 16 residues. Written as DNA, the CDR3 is TGTGCCAGCAGTTCGATAGAGGGACAGCGCAATCAGCCCCAGCATTTT. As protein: CASSSIEGQRNQPQHF.